The present T cell receptor beta chain was sequenced within a study of blood T cell repertoires in COVID-19. Overall study: Italy, Spain and the United States were the sources of the convalescent and acute COVID-19 samples. In each case, the material was cDNA or gDNA derived from T cells, B-cell-depleted T cells, or PBMCs.

To note about this clone: Its ends do not fully match the called genes, so a read error is possible. The identical CDR3 is also encoded by other nucleotide sequences in the sample.

Germline CDR1 MNHEY, CDR2 SVGAGI. CDR3 length: 13 residues. The protocol was immunoSEQ multiplex PCR, while the TCRdb copy is restricted to in-frame clones and leaves out a portion. The sample includes approximately 170,000 clones, just over 90% of them seen just once. The sequenced sample was peripheral blood. The clonotype comes from a man between 18 and 29 years old with COVID-19, enrolled during active disease. The chain recombines TRBV6-5 with TRBJ1-4; 7 bases match TRBD1. CDR3 coding DNA: TGTGCCAGCCATCGACAGGGAGATGAAAAACTGCTTTTT. Translation: CASHRQGDEKLLF.